This T cell receptor beta chain was sequenced during a study of cytomegalovirus exposure and HLA in healthy donors. Study results and caveats: One cluster of highly shared sequence variants probably arose as a sequencing artifact.

In the case of this clone: The antigen is not known.

With 3 bases removed from V and 10 bases from J, the gap between germline ends came to 12 bases. From germline, CDR1 is MNHEY and CDR2 SMNVEV (reference sequence). CDR3 size: 13 residues. This PCR relied on a set of 60 Vbeta primers and 13 Jbeta primers. Only in-frame clones appear in the TCRdb table, and some are missing; sequencing was by immunoSEQ multiplex PCR. The table shows about 190,000 clones, with 80% to 90% occurring only once. Sequenced sample: PBMCs. J is TRBJ2-2 and V is TRBV27; D is ambiguous. The receptor's source is a man younger than 40 in good health and CMV-seronegative. CDR3 nucleotide sequence: TGTGCCAGCAGTTTTAATCCAGGCGTGGAGCTGTTTTTT. This sequence encodes CASSFNPGVELFF.